A selection of T cell receptor beta chains follows, all from one sample in a study of human T cells and chemical hapten exposure. TCRdb fed the RACE reads into MiXCR, producing one record per CDR3 protein. The data contain more than 150,000 distinct CDR3 sequences, almost 30% of them singletons. The sequenced sample was whole blood, obtained in connection with sensitization to the hapten diphenylcyclopropenone (DPC). These receptor sequences come from a woman in her 30s with alopecia areata. Some clones in this sample may be carry-over from other donors' samples. Each CDR3 is given with its conserved first and last residue. D genes are given only for firm matches. A clone size is listed for some rows: how often the clone was seen (once, few, many), or a class if it is expanded.

>.|TRBV28|few|TRBJ1-2
CASSFLRAANSYTF
TGTGCCAGCAGTTTTCTCAGAGCAGCTAATAGCTACACCTTC
>TRBD1|TRBV28|.|TRBJ2-1
CASTTRRTGFYNEQFF
TGTGCCAGCACCACCCGTCGGACAGGGTTTTACAATGAGCAGTTCTTC
>.|TRBV10-3|.|TRBJ1-3
CAISDSQSGNTIYF
TGTGCCATCAGTGATTCCCAGTCTGGAAACACCATATATTTT
>TRBD1|TRBV6-6|few|TRBJ1-4
CASSYGTGEKLFF
TGTGCCAGCAGTTACGGGACAGGCGAAAAACTGTTTTTT
>TRBD2|TRBV20-1|.|TRBJ2-2
CSAPVLAGGGGELFF
TGCAGTGCCCCGGTGTTAGCGGGAGGCGGGGGGGAGCTGTTTTTT
>TRBD1|TRBV6-5|many|TRBJ1-5
CASSDRGYQPQHF
TGTGCCAGCAGTGACAGGGGTTATCAGCCCCAGCATTTT
>.|TRBV18|.|TRBJ1-6
CASSPVGAGYNSPLHF
TGTGCCAGCTCACCAGTTGGGGCGGGGTATAATTCACCCCTCCACTTT
>.|TRBV7-9|.|TRBJ1-5
CASSPGTWNQPQHF
TGTGCCAGCAGCCCCGGGACGTGGAATCAGCCCCAGCATTTT
>.|TRBV20-1|.|TRBJ2-2
CSARGDAGELFF
TGCAGTGCTAGAGGGGACGCCGGGGAGCTGTTTTTT
>TRBD2|TRBV4-1|few|TRBJ2-3
CASSPSTLAGGTDTQYF
TGCGCCAGCAGCCCTAGTACACTAGCGGGAGGGACAGATACGCAGTATTTT
>TRBD1|TRBV18|.|TRBJ1-2
CASSPTDRVAYGYTF
TGTGCCAGCTCACCAACGGACAGGGTGGCCTATGGCTACACCTTC
>TRBD2|TRBV28|few|TRBJ2-1
CASSFSGATYNEQFF
TGTGCCAGCAGTTTTAGCGGGGCCACCTACAATGAGCAGTTCTTC
>TRBD1|TRBV28|few|TRBJ2-7
CASSTTGALSYEQYF
TGTGCCAGCAGCACGACAGGGGCCCTTTCCTACGAGCAGTACTTC
>TRBD1|TRBV28|few|TRBJ1-2
CASSLEGGRGQGYTF
TGTGCCAGCAGTTTAGAAGGTGGAAGGGGGCAGGGCTACACCTTC
>TRBD1|TRBV28|.|TRBJ1-2
CASSLDRVYGYTF
TGTGCCAGCAGCTTGGACAGGGTCTATGGCTACACCTTC
>TRBD1|TRBV10-2|few|TRBJ1-6
CASRGNLTPGTGIANYNSPLHF
TGCGCCAGCAGGGGGAATCTTACTCCCGGGACAGGGATCGCCAACTATAATTCACCCCTCCACTTT
>.|TRBV28|.|TRBJ2-7
CASSLNLLGEQYF
TGTGCCAGCAGTTTAAATTTGTTAGGCGAGCAGTACTTC
>.|TRBV21-1|.|TRBJ2-7
CASRGLEDEQYF
TGTGCCAGCAGGGGACTTGAAGACGAGCAGTACTTC
>.|TRBV6-1|.|TRBJ2-3
CASSETTSAGGAQYF
TGTGCCAGCAGTGAGACTACTAGCGCAGGGGGCGCGCAGTATTTT
>TRBD1|TRBV29-1|.|TRBJ2-1
CSVEDQLGGQGFRNEQFF
TGCAGCGTTGAAGATCAACTCGGGGGACAGGGGTTTCGGAATGAGCAGTTCTTC
>TRBD2|TRBV3-1|.|TRBJ2-5
CASSQGFGRGGPLPETQYF
TGTGCCAGCAGCCAAGGCTTTGGGCGGGGGGGCCCCTTACCAGAGACCCAGTACTTC
>.|TRBV28|.|TRBJ1-5
CASSTDLRGNQPQHF
TGTGCCAGCAGTACAGATCTTCGGGGCAATCAGCCCCAGCATTTT
>TRBD2|TRBV10-2|once|TRBJ2-5
CASSGILAGAETQYF
TGCGCCAGCAGTGGGATACTAGCGGGGGCGGAGACCCAGTACTTC
>TRBD1|TRBV29-1|.|TRBJ2-2
CSTGVNTGELFF
TGCAGCACAGGGGTGAACACCGGGGAGCTGTTTTTT
>.|TRBV6-1|few|TRBJ1-5
CASSLEVGQPQHF
TGTGCCAGCAGCCTGGAGGTTGGTCAGCCCCAGCATTTT
>TRBD1|TRBV12-3/TRBV12-4|.|TRBJ2-5
CASSFGTGQETQYF
TGTGCCAGCAGTTTCGGGACAGGGCAAGAGACCCAGTACTTC
>.|TRBV7-2|few|TRBJ1-5
CASSQRSQPQHF
TGTGCCAGCAGCCAGAGAAGTCAGCCCCAGCATTTT
>.|TRBV12-3/TRBV12-4|.|TRBJ1-2
CASSSDKTYGYTF
TGTGCCAGCAGCTCCGACAAAACCTATGGCTACACCTTC
>TRBD1|TRBV28|.|TRBJ2-4
CASSLAYRGVDF
TGTGCCAGCAGTTTGGCGTACAGGGGAGTGGACTTC
>.|TRBV29-1|.|TRBJ1-1
CSVGWGFEAFF
TGCAGCGTTGGGTGGGGATTTGAAGCTTTCTTT
>.|TRBV27|.|TRBJ1-6
CASSLYNSPLHF
TGTGCCAGCAGTTTATATAATTCACCCCTCCACTTT
>.|TRBV7-2|.|TRBJ2-3
CASSRNLGDTQYF
TGTGCCAGCAGCCGGAACCTGGGAGATACGCAGTATTTT
>TRBD1|TRBV12-3/TRBV12-4|.|TRBJ1-6
CASSFEGGANSPLHF
TGTGCCAGCAGTTTTGAAGGGGGCGCGAATTCACCCCTCCACTTT
>.|TRBV2|.|TRBJ2-7
CASSGQGRFSYEQYF
TGTGCCAGCAGTGGGCAAGGACGATTTTCCTACGAGCAGTACTTC
>.|TRBV28|.|TRBJ2-3
CASSLQATGQYF
TGTGCCAGCAGCTTACAGGCCACGGGGCAGTATTTT
>.|TRBV5-1|.|TRBJ1-5
CASSLVGEINQPQHF
TGCGCCAGCAGCTTGGTGGGAGAGATCAATCAGCCCCAGCATTTT
>.|TRBV11-2|.|TRBJ2-1
CASSLEGASYNEQFF
TGTGCCAGCAGCTTAGAGGGGGCTTCCTACAATGAGCAGTTCTTC
>TRBD1|TRBV18|.|TRBJ1-3
CASSPRTGERSGNTIYF
TGTGCCAGCTCACCTCGGACAGGGGAGCGCTCTGGAAACACCATATATTTT
>.|TRBV9|.|TRBJ1-4
CASSVGTAQGEKLFF
TGTGCCAGCAGCGTAGGGACAGCTCAGGGTGAAAAACTGTTTTTT
>TRBD2|TRBV7-8|.|TRBJ2-2
CASRKAGRSDTGELFF
TGTGCCAGCAGGAAAGCGGGACGTTCCGACACCGGGGAGCTGTTTTTT
>.|TRBV5-1|.|TRBJ1-5
CASSPLGGRDQPQHF
TGCGCCAGCAGCCCCCTAGGGGGGAGGGATCAGCCCCAGCATTTT
>TRBD1|TRBV6-2/TRBV6-3|.|TRBJ1-5
CASRGGTARYQPQHF
TGTGCCAGCAGGGGGGGGACAGCTAGATATCAGCCCCAGCATTTT
>TRBD1|TRBV10-3|few|TRBJ1-2
CAISGSPGQGSGYTF
TGTGCCATCAGTGGATCACCGGGACAGGGCTCTGGCTACACCTTC